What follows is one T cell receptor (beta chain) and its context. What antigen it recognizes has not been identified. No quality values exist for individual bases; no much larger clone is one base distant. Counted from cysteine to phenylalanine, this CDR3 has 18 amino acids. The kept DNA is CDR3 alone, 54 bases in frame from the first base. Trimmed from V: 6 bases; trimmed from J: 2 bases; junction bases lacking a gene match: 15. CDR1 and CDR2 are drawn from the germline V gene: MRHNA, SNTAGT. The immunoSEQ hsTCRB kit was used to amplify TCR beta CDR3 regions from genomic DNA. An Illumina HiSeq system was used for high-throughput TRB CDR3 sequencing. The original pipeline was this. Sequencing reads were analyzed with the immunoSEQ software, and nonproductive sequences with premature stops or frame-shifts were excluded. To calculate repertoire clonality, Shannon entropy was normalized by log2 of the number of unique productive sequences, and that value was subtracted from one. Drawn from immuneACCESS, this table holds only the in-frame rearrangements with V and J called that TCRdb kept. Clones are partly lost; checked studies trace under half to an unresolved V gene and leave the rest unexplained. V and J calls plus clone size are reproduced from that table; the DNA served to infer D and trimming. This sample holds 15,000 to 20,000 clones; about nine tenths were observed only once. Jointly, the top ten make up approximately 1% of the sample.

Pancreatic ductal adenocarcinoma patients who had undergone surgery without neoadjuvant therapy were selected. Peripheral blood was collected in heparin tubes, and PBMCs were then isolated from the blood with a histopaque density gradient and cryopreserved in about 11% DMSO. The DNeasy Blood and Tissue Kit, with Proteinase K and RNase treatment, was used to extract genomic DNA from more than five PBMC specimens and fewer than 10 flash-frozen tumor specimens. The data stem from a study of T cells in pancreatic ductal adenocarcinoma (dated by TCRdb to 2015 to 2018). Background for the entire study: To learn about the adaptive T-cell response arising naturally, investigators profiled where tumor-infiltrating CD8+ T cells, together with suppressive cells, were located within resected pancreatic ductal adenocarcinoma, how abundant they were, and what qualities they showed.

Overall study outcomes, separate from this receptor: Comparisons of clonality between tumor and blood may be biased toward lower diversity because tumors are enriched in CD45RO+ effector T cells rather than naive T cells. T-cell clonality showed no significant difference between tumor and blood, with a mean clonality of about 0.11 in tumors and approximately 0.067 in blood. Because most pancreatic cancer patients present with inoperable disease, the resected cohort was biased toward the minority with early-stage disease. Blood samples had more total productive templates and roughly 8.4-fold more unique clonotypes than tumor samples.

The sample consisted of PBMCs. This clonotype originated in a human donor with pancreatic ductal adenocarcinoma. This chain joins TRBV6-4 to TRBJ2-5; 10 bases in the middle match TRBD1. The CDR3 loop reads CASRRLVPGQGSQETQYF. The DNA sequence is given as TGTGCCAGCAGGCGCCTAGTCCCGGGACAGGGGTCTCAAGAGACCCAGTACTTC.